Included here is one T cell receptor (beta chain) sequence, with context. The antigen remains undetermined. These data originate in a study of T cell responses to AZD1222 COVID-19 vaccine. The method was immunoSEQ multiplex PCR; TCRdb's version includes in-frame clones alone and lacks a portion of them. In the table there are about 94,000 clones, approximately 81% of which are singletons. Study-wide results and caveats: The peak T cell response came first, and repertoires were sampled only after it. Receipt of two AZD1222 doses was followed by a rise in Spike-specific TCR breadth and depth.

The sequence came from an adult who received the AZD1222 COVID-19 vaccine. Sequencing was performed on peripheral blood, taken 28 days after the second AZD1222 dose.

The CDR3 sequence: CASSQVREKLFF. The CDR3 region has the DNA TGTGCCAGCAGCCAAGTAAGGGAAAAACTGTTTTTT. V and J are TRBV5-8 and TRBJ1-4; D unclear. Germline CDR1 reads SGHTS; CDR2 reads YDEGEE. The CDR3 runs 12 residues. With 4 bases removed from V and 8 bases from J, the gap between germline ends came to 9 bases.